This TCR beta chain was recorded in a study of T cell clonality in common variable immunodeficiency. Worth noting for this clone: The read stops 3 residues short of the end of the CDR3; the missing end is completed from the germline J gene.

Between the trimmed V and J ends, which lost 10 bases and 0 bases, there was a span of 16 bases. Germline V gene sequence: CDR1 WSHSY, CDR2 SAAADI. The CDR3 consists of 15 residues. Measured with immunoSEQ multiplex PCR; TCRdb has only the in-frame clones, and not every one. This sample has around 45,000 clones, each found more than once. The TCR comes from a person aged 18 to 70 in good health. Sequencing input: peripheral blood mononuclear cells. The chain has TRBV10-2 and TRBJ1-3, with TRBD1 as a possible D gene (6 bases). CDR3 DNA, as far as it was read: TGCGCCACAGGGGAGGACTTCTACTCTGGAAACACC. Its protein product is CATGEDFYSGNT. The full CDR3 sequence reads CATGEDFYSGNTIYF.